This TCR beta chain appears in the sequencing data of a study of blood T cell repertoires in COVID-19. Background on the study: The United States, Italy and Spain were the sources of the acute and convalescent COVID-19 samples. Sample material is recorded as cDNA or gDNA derived from T cells, B-cell-depleted T cells, or PBMCs.

Deletions cut 7 bases from V and 1 base from J, with 8 bases between. Per germline, CDR1 SGDLS and CDR2 YYNGEE. The CDR3 sequence is 13 residues long. Method: immunoSEQ multiplex PCR; TCRdb's copy keeps in-frame clones and lacks some. The profile shows about 210,000 clones, around 81% of them singletons. Specimen: PBMCs or T cells enriched from blood (not recorded which). This receptor was taken from a woman in her forties or fifties with acute COVID-19. The chain is built from TRBV9 and TRBJ2-2; D is unclear. CDR3 DNA: TGTGCCAGCTCGGCGGTGAACACCGGGGAGCTGTTTTTT. Translation: CASSAVNTGELFF.